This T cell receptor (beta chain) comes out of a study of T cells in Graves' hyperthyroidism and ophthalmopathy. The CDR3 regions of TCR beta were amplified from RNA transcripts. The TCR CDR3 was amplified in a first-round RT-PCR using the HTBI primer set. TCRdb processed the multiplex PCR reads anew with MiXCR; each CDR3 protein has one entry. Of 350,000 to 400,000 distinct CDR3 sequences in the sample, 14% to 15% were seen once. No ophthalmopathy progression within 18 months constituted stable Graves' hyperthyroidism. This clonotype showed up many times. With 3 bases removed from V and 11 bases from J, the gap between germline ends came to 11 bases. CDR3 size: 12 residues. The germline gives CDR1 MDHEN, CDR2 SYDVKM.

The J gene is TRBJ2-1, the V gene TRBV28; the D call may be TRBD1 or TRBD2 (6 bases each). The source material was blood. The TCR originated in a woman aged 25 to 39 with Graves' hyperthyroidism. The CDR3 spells CASSFARGQQFF. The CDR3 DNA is TGTGCCAGCAGTTTTGCCCGGGGGCAGCAGTTCTTC.